The 30 T cell receptor beta chains presented below share a single source sample, sequenced in a study of cytotoxic CD8 clonotypes in ibrutinib-treated CLL. The assay was immunoSEQ multiplex PCR, and TCRdb's table has in-frame clones only and misses some. The profile shows around 150,000 clones, around nine tenths of them singletons. The material sequenced was PBMCs, taken at disease progression, from a patient treated with ibrutinib. Source of these receptors: a human donor with chronic lymphocytic leukemia.

The sample holds a few counts of this clone. This chain joins TRBV27 and TRBJ2-5, with TRBD1 identical over 7 bases. The CDR3 loop spans 14 amino acids. J was trimmed by 7 bases and V by 8 bases; bases with no gene match: 13. The germline V gene has CDR1 MNHEY and CDR2 SMNVEV (reference sequence). The CDR3 loop is CASGERGGLGTQYF. The CDR3 DNA reads TGTGCCAGCGGGGAAAGAGGGGGCTTGGGGACCCAGTACTTC.

The chain links TRBV19 to TRBJ2-7; 8 bases line up with TRBD2. CDR3 length: 13 residues. Germline V gene lookup returns CDR1 LNHDA and CDR2 SQIVND (reference sequence). Losses at the gene ends were 6 bases for V and 7 bases for J; bases not matched to a gene: 8. CDR3 amino acids: CASSNGRAQEQYF. The CDR3 nucleotides read TGTGCCAGTAGCAACGGGAGGGCCCAAGAGCAGTACTTC.

The chain links TRBV19 to TRBJ1-3; D call uncertain. This CDR3 region has 14 residues. Per germline, CDR1 LNHDA and CDR2 SQIVND (reference sequence). V was shortened by 5 bases and J by 0 bases, with 8 bases between the two germline ends. CDR3 protein: CASSVGHSGNTIYF. The CDR3, as DNA: TGTGCCAGTAGTGTTGGGCACTCTGGAAACACCATATATTTT.

This chain links TRBV19 with TRBJ1-2; D gene uncertain. Germline V gene data show CDR1 as LNHDA and CDR2 as SQIVND (reference sequence). Trimming shortened V by 3 bases and J by 4 bases, and 12 bases separated the two germline ends. The CDR3 is 14 residues long. CDR3 region: CASSILAGSYGYTF. The CDR3 DNA reads TGTGCCAGTAGTATCCTAGCAGGTAGCTATGGCTACACCTTC. Full variable domain (missing parts from reference TRBV19 and TRBJ1-2): DGGITQSPKYLFRKEGQNVTLSCEQNLNHDAMYWYRQDPGQGLRLIYYSQIVNDFQKGDIAEGYSVSREKKESFPLTVTSAQKNPTAFYLCASSILAGSYGYTFGSGTRLTVV.

The rearrangement joins TRBV9 to TRBJ2-7; D is perhaps TRBD2 (7 bases). CDR3 length equals 16 residues. Germline V gives CDR1 SGDLS, CDR2 YYNGEE. V lost 2 bases, J lost 1 base, and 16 bases lay in between. The CDR3 loop reads CASSVSTGGGSYEQYF. For the CDR3, the DNA is TGTGCCAGCAGCGTCAGTACGGGGGGCGGGTCCTACGAGCAGTACTTC.

The V gene is TRBV29-1, the J gene TRBJ1-2; 8 bases are a match to TRBD1. The trim removed 7 bases at V and 2 bases at J, leaving 9 bases unmatched. CDR3 length equals 14 residues. The V gene's germline CDR1 is SQVTM and CDR2 ANQGSEA. CDR3 nucleotide sequence: TGCAGCGCTGGCGGTCGACAGGGGAACTATGGCTACACCTTC. It encodes CSAGGRQGNYGYTF. The full variable domain, completed using reference TRBV29-1 and TRBJ1-2, is SAVISQKPSRDICQRGTSLTIQCQVDSQVTMMFWYRQQPGQSLTLIATANQGSEATYESGFVIDKFPISRPNLTFSTLTVSNMSPEDSSIYLCSAGGRQGNYGYTFGSGTRLTVV.

This chain joins TRBV6-1 and TRBJ2-7; the match to TRBD1 covers 11 bases. After removal of 8 bases from V and 1 base from J, the junction contained 4 bases not matched to a gene. The germline V gene has CDR1 MNHNS and CDR2 SASEGT. The CDR3 runs 14 residues. The CDR3 nucleotides are TGTGCCAGCGGGGACAGGGGGTGGTCCTACGAGCAGTACTTC. It specifies CASGDRGWSYEQYF.

The rearrangement links TRBV10-1 to TRBJ2-7, with D unclear. Germline CDR1 reads WNHNN; CDR2 reads SYGVQD (reference sequence). V was clipped by 4 bases and J by 0 bases, with 7 bases between them. The CDR3 has 13 residues. CDR3 amino acids: CASSGPSSYEQYF. The DNA of the CDR3 is TGCGCCAGCAGTGGGCCCAGCTCCTACGAGCAGTACTTC.

This clone came up a few times. The V call is TRBV11-2, the J call TRBJ2-1, with D unresolved. CDR1 is SGHAT, CDR2 FQNNGV, per germline. This CDR3 has 12 amino acids. V was pared by 5 bases and J by 7 bases, with 9 bases between. The CDR3 loop is CASSPFGNEQFF. The DNA for the CDR3 is TGTGCCAGCAGCCCTTTTGGAAATGAGCAGTTCTTC. Looking up the rest from reference TRBV11-2 and TRBJ2-1 gives the full variable domain: EAGVAQSPRYKIIEKRQSVAFWCNPISGHATLYWYQQILGQGPKLLIQFQNNGVVDDSQLPKDRFSAERLKGVDSTLKIQPAKLEDSAVYLCASSPFGNEQFFGPGTRLTVL.

This sequence joins TRBV4-1 and TRBJ2-7; D is possibly TRBD1 (6 bases). In germline, CDR1 is MGHRA, CDR2 YSYEKL. The CDR3 has 16 residues. Trimming left V 0 bases short and J 3 bases short, with 15 bases between. The CDR3 region has the DNA TGCGCCAGCAGCCAAGAATCGAGGCGACAGGACTACGAGCAGTACTTC. Translated: CASSQESRRQDYEQYF.

The CDR3 DNA reads as TGCGCCAGCAGCCATAGCGGGAGGAGCTCCTACGAGCAGTACTTC. Translation: CASSHSGRSSYEQYF. The gene calls are TRBV5-1 and TRBJ2-7; 10 nucleotides align to TRBD2. Germline lookup yields CDR1 SGHRS and CDR2 YFSETQ. V shed 4 bases, J shed 0 bases, and the junction held 4 bases outside the gene matches. The CDR3 extends over 15 amino acids. The full variable domain, its missing parts supplied by reference TRBV5-1 and TRBJ2-7, is KAGVTQTPRYLIKTRGQQVTLSCSPISGHRSVSWYQQTPGQGLQFLFEYFSETQRNKGNFPGRFSGRQFSNSRSEMNVSTLELGDSALYLCASSHSGRSSYEQYFGPGTRLTVT.

The chain links TRBV25-1 to TRBJ1-4; 9 bases align to TRBD1. Germline V gene lookup returns CDR1 MGHDK and CDR2 SYGVNS. The CDR3 runs 15 residues. Trimming removed 10 bases from V and 0 bases from J; junction bases left unmatched: 6. The CDR3 loop reads CATGTGLATNEKLFF. CDR3 DNA: TGTGCCACCGGGACAGGGCTAGCAACTAATGAAAAACTGTTTTTT. The variable domain in full, completed from reference TRBV25-1 and TRBJ1-4, reads EADIYQTPRYLVIGTGKKITLECSQTMGHDKMYWYQQDPGMELHLIHYSYGVNSTEKGDLSSESTVSRIRTEHFPLTLESARPSHTSQYLCATGTGLATNEKLFFGSGTQLSVL.

A single count supports this clone. The V gene is TRBV19, the J gene TRBJ1-2; maybe TRBD1 (5 bases). Germline values: CDR1 LNHDA, CDR2 SQIVND (reference sequence). The CDR3 is 12 amino acids. Trimming took 9 bases from V and 8 from J, leaving 16 bases between them. The DNA of the CDR3 is TGTGCCAGCCTTCTCAGGGTCTGCGGCTACACCTTC. It specifies CASLLRVCGYTF.

This chain connects TRBV28 to TRBJ1-5; tentative D call: TRBD1 (5 bases). The CDR3 has 14 amino acids. The germline V and J ends were trimmed by 10 bases and 4 bases, with 17 bases remaining between them. Germline V gene data show CDR1 as MDHEN and CDR2 as SYDVKM. The CDR3 sequence is CAIADKGLNQPQHF. As DNA, the CDR3 is TGTGCCATCGCGGACAAGGGGCTGAATCAGCCCCAGCATTTT.

The rearrangement uses TRBV5-5 and TRBJ2-7; D tentatively reads TRBD1 or TRBD2 (5 bases each). This CDR3 has 13 residues. Germline CDR1 SGHKS, CDR2 YYEKEE (reference sequence). V gave up 6 bases and J gave up 6 bases, with 16 bases separating them. The CDR3 protein is CASIQKRGAEQYF. CDR3 sequence (DNA): TGTGCCAGCATCCAAAAAAGAGGGGCCGAGCAGTACTTC.

The chain recombines TRBV19 with TRBJ1-1; D gene uncertain. The germline gives CDR1 LNHDA, CDR2 SQIVND (reference sequence). Deletions cut 3 bases from V and 2 bases from J, with 10 bases between. The CDR3 loop spans 14 amino acids. As DNA, the CDR3 is TGTGCCAGTAGTATGGCCAGACCTAACACTGAAGCTTTCTTT. Protein sequence: CASSMARPNTEAFF.

This chain links TRBV28 with TRBJ2-7; 13 bases map to TRBD2. The germline gives CDR1 MDHEN, CDR2 SYDVKM. J gave up 2 bases and V 1 base, and 5 bases lay outside the gene matches. There are 17 residues in the CDR3. DNA for the CDR3: TGTGCCAGCAGTTTATTCAAACTAGCGGGAGGGACCTACGAGCAGTACTTC. Translation gives CASSLFKLAGGTYEQYF.

This sequence joins TRBV19 and TRBJ2-7, with 8 bases aligning to TRBD2. After removal of 7 bases from V and 3 bases from J, the junction contained 11 bases not matched to a gene. This CDR3 comprises 15 residues. CDR1 LNHDA and CDR2 SQIVND come from the germline V gene (reference sequence). The CDR3 protein is CASNPTSGDNYEQYF. CDR3 coding DNA: TGTGCCAGTAATCCAACTAGCGGCGATAACTACGAGCAGTACTTC.

The genes are TRBV7-2 and TRBJ1-3; D remains unclear. V lost 3 bases to trimming and J lost 0 bases, with 9 bases between them. CDR1 is SGHTA and CDR2 is FQGNSA in the germline V gene. The CDR3 extends over 15 amino acids. CDR3 sequence (DNA): TGTGCCAGCAGCTTGACACCCAACTCTGGAAACACCATATATTTT. Its protein product is CASSLTPNSGNTIYF.

The rearrangement joins TRBV19 to TRBJ1-5; possible D gene TRBD1, 5 bases. Germline assignment: CDR1 LNHDA and CDR2 SQIVND (reference sequence). The V gene lost 9 bases and the J gene lost 6 bases, with 15 bases spanning the gap. The CDR3 is made up of 13 amino acids. CDR3 loop: CASRPGGGQPQHF. DNA for the CDR3: TGTGCCAGCCGTCCGGGGGGAGGTCAGCCCCAGCATTTT.

V usage is TRBV7-9 and J usage is TRBJ2-2; D may be TRBD2 (6 bases). This CDR3 is built from 16 residues. From germline, CDR1 is SEHNR and CDR2 FQNEAQ (reference sequence). The germline V and J ends were trimmed by 5 bases and 3 bases, with 16 bases remaining between them. CDR3 loop: CASSPRLVRDTGELFF. In DNA, the CDR3 is TGTGCCAGCAGCCCCCGACTAGTGCGGGACACCGGGGAGCTGTTTTTT.

This clone was recorded a few times. The chain carries TRBV5-5 and TRBJ1-3; unclear D gene. Trimming stripped 2 bases from V and 0 bases from J, with 9 bases between. The germline V gene has CDR1 SGHKS and CDR2 YYEKEE (reference sequence). The CDR3 extends over 15 amino acids. This CDR3 reads CASSFRPDSGNTIYF. CDR3 bases: TGTGCCAGCAGCTTCCGTCCAGACTCTGGAAACACCATATATTTT.

The rearrangement uses TRBV2 and TRBJ2-1; TRBD1 matches at 7 bases. The CDR3 contains 15 residues. Germline CDR1 SNHLY, CDR2 FYNNEI. V dropped 5 bases and J dropped 5; count of bases not matched to a gene: 9. The CDR3 protein is CASSNRDSIHNEQFF. CDR3 DNA: TGTGCCAGCAGTAACCGGGACAGCATCCACAATGAGCAGTTCTTC.

This clone appeared a single time. V usage is TRBV11-2 and J usage is TRBJ2-3; no clear D gene. This CDR3 has 13 amino acids. Germline-derived CDR1 and CDR2 are SGHAT and FQNNGV. The V end was cut by 2 bases, the J end by 5 bases, with 8 bases between. Written as DNA, the CDR3 is TGTGCCAGCAGCTTATCTGGAGAAGATACGCAGTATTTT. Its protein product is CASSLSGEDTQYF.

DNA of the CDR3: TGTGCCAGCAGTTCTAACCCGCAAGGGATCGGCAATGAGCAGTTCTTC. This translates into CASSSNPQGIGNEQFF. The J gene is TRBJ2-1, the V gene TRBV6-5, with D unresolved. Per germline, CDR1 MNHEY and CDR2 SVGAGI. V lost 4 bases, J lost 6 bases, and 19 bases lay in between. The CDR3 has 16 residues.

The V call is TRBV11-3, the J call TRBJ2-7; D not certain. The CDR3 is made up of 15 amino acids. V gave up 1 base and J gave up 2 bases, with 12 bases separating them. CDR1 and CDR2 (germline): SGHNT, YENEEA. Here the CDR3 DNA reads TGTGCCAGCAGCTTAGGGCGACTGGCGACCTACGAGCAGTACTTC. This translates into CASSLGRLATYEQYF.

The V call is TRBV5-1, the J call TRBJ2-1, with TRBD2 matching over 7 bases. CDR1 is SGHRS and CDR2 is YFSETQ in the germline V gene. The trim removed 4 bases at V and 6 bases at J, leaving 10 bases unmatched. The CDR3 spans 15 residues. Here the CDR3 reads CASSGGSLSANEQFF. The CDR3 region has the DNA TGCGCCAGCAGCGGCGGGAGTTTGTCGGCCAATGAGCAGTTCTTC.

This clone was seen once. The chain has TRBV30 and TRBJ2-7; TRBD1 agrees at 7 bases. Germline-derived CDR1 and CDR2 are GTSNPN and SVGIG (reference sequence). With V trimmed by 5 bases and J by 4 bases, 14 bases remained unmatched. CDR3 length: 15 residues. The CDR3 here is CAWGFLKGARYEQYF. CDR3 DNA: TGTGCCTGGGGTTTTTTAAAGGGGGCGCGGTACGAGCAGTACTTC.

The chain recombines TRBV27 with TRBJ1-5; the D gene is possibly TRBD1 (5 bases). The CDR3 has 13 amino acids. V lost 5 bases to trimming and J lost 6 bases, with 11 bases between them. CDR1 is MNHEY, CDR2 SMNVEV, per germline (reference sequence). The CDR3 region is CASSPGFPQPQHF. The CDR3 bases are TGTGCCAGCAGTCCAGGGTTCCCTCAGCCCCAGCATTTT.

The sample holds a few counts of this clone. This sequence joins TRBV25-1 and TRBJ1-5; D perhaps matches TRBD1 (6 bases). The CDR3 loop spans 14 amino acids. Germline V gene sequence: CDR1 MGHDK, CDR2 SYGVNS. Trimming pared 4 bases from V and 4 bases from J, leaving 11 bases between. The CDR3 region is CASSATGGNQPQHF. The CDR3, as DNA: TGTGCCAGCAGTGCGACAGGTGGTAATCAGCCCCAGCATTTT. The whole variable domain, remainder taken from reference TRBV25-1 and TRBJ1-5, is EADIYQTPRYLVIGTGKKITLECSQTMGHDKMYWYQQDPGMELHLIHYSYGVNSTEKGDLSSESTVSRIRTEHFPLTLESARPSHTSQYLCASSATGGNQPQHFGDGTRLSIL.